The present T cell receptor (beta chain) was sequenced within a study of T cell clonality in common variable immunodeficiency. This clone appeared many times. The missing CDR3 end, 3 residues past where the read stops, is filled in from the germline J gene. Caucasian heritage predominated among both patients and controls. Here immunoSEQ multiplex PCR was the method, and the copy in TCRdb shows in-frame clones only, minus some. The sample contains about 37,000 clones, none of them singletons. CDR1 and CDR2 (germline): ENHRY, SYGVKD. The CDR3 is 16 residues long. V lost 2 bases and J lost 7; bases outside the gene matches: 11.

Specimen: peripheral blood mononuclear cells. V usage is TRBV10-3 and J usage is TRBJ1-5; 7 bases map to TRBD1. The TCR sequence derives from a person aged 18 to 75 in good health. The sequenced part of the CDR3 DNA is TGTGCCATCAGTGAGGAGCTACAGGGGAAGACGCAGCCC. This translates into CAISEELQGKTQP. The complete CDR3 protein is CAISEELQGKTQPQHF.